This T cell receptor beta chain was sequenced for a study of cytomegalovirus exposure and HLA in healthy donors. General study points: Most sequenced TCRs were rare (though some public TCRs occurred in many donors). Cytomegalovirus-associated status was assigned to roughly 160 TCR beta chains. Immune exposure data for these donors was limited to CMV serostatus.

Of note for this clone: Antigen: not known.

PCR involved 60 Vbeta and 13 Jbeta primers. Sequenced by immunoSEQ multiplex PCR; TCRdb stores in-frame clones only, minus some. The repertoire includes around 130,000 clones, 83% of them detected once, and 1% to 1.5% sits in the top ten. The CDR3 has 14 residues. Germline V gene lookup returns CDR1 MDHEN and CDR2 SYDVKM. The ends lost 6 bases at V and 8 bases at J; junction bases unmatched: 4. The source is a girl aged 2-10 years in good health and CMV-seronegative. The sequenced sample consisted of PBMCs. The rearrangement uses TRBV28 and TRBJ2-1; 13 positions agree with TRBD2. This chain's CDR3 is CASRGTSGIDEQFF. The CDR3 region has the DNA TGTGCCAGCAGAGGGACTAGCGGGATTGATGAGCAGTTCTTC.